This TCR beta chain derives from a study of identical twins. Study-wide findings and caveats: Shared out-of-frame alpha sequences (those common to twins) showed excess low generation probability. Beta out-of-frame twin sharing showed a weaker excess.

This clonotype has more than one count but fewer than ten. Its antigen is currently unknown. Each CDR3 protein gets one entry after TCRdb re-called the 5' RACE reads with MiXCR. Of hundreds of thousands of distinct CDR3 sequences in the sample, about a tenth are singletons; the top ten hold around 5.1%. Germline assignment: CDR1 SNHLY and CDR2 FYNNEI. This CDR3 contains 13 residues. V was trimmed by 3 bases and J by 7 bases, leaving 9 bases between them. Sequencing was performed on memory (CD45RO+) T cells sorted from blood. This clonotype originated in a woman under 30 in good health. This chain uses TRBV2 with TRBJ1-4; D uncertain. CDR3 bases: TGTGCCAGCAGTGACGTGGGATTTGAAAAACTGTTTTTT. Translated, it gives CASSDVGFEKLFF.